This TCR beta chain is from a study of human T cells and chemical hapten exposure. Using its own MiXCR run on the RACE reads, TCRdb lists one record per CDR3 protein. The sample has 300,000 to 450,000 distinct CDR3 sequences; 5.1% are singletons. Trimming took 8 bases from V and 9 from J; bases not matched to a gene: 10. This CDR3 region has 14 residues. Germline loops: CDR1 LGHDT, CDR2 YNNKEL (reference sequence). Time point noted: pre-sensitization, week 0. The treatment: therapeutic diphenylcyclopropenone sensitization with weekly scalp DPC. In this sample, this clonotype turned up many times. The genes are TRBV3-1 and TRBJ2-1, with 10 bases matching TRBD2. The sequencing used whole blood, collected in connection with sensitization to the hapten diphenylcyclopropenone (DPC). This TCR came from a woman aged 45-65 years with alopecia areata. Some clones in this sample may be carry-over from other donors' samples. The CDR3 loop is CASVASGGMGEQFF. The CDR3 DNA sequence: TGTGCCAGCGTGGCTAGCGGGGGTATGGGTGAGCAGTTCTTC.